Sequencing of this T cell receptor (beta chain) was carried out in a study of OX40 agonist ivuxolimab in advanced cancers. Sequenced by immunoSEQ multiplex PCR; TCRdb stores in-frame clones only, minus some. The table lists roughly 16,000 clones, around 69% of them singletons. Per germline, CDR1 SGHNT and CDR2 YYREEE (reference sequence). The V and J ends lost 0 bases and 1 base respectively, with 8 bases between them. This CDR3 is 15 amino acids long. This clone was counted once. The rearrangement joins TRBV5-4 to TRBJ2-1; no firm D call. The specimen was CD4+ or CD8+ T cells sorted from blood, collected in a trial of the OX40 agonist ivuxolimab. This receptor was obtained from an adult with an advanced solid tumor such as melanoma, head and neck, liver or kidney cancer. This CDR3 reads CASSLVRDSYNEQFF. The CDR3 DNA reads TGTGCCAGCAGCTTGGTACGCGATTCCTACAATGAGCAGTTCTTC. Supplemented by reference TRBV5-4 and TRBJ2-1, the full variable domain reads ETGVTQSPTHLIKTRGQQVTLRCSSQSGHNTVSWYQQALGQGPQFIFQYYREEENGRGNFPPRFSGLQFPNYSSELNVNALELDDSALYLCASSLVRDSYNEQFFGPGTRLTVL.